One T cell receptor (beta chain) is described in this entry. Its target is not known. This specimen comes from a study of T cell repertoires in cytomegalovirus infection. Study-wide background: CMV epitopes, recently identified HLA-C-restricted and well-studied HLA-B-restricted, were used. Public signatures in TCR beta pointed to CMV infection and matching HLA type. General study points: HLA-C-restricted, CMV-specific TCR beta clonotypes were dominant ex vivo. Public TCR beta family frequency separated CMV-and-HLA carriers, including in an independent cohort.

V lost 5 bases and J lost 8, with 16 bases in between. CDR1 is MNHGY, CDR2 SAAAGT, per germline. There are 14 residues in the CDR3. TCRdb reprocessed the reads with MiXCR, giving one entry per CDR3 protein. This sample carries hundreds of thousands of distinct CDR3 sequences, 30% to 40% of them seen once, and the ten largest clones take roughly a sixth. The TCR was taken from a human donor in good health (CMV status not recorded). Some clones in this sample may be carry-over from other donors' samples. The rearrangement joins TRBV6-8 to TRBJ2-4; D might be TRBD1 (5 bases). The starting material was cultured PBMCs, obtained from culture after CMV antigen stimulation. In nucleotides, the CDR3 is TGTGCCAGCAGTCCCCCGGACACCCCGCACATTCAGTACTTC. Protein: CASSPPDTPHIQYF.